Listed below are T cell receptor beta chains from one sample, sequenced in a study of human T cells and chemical hapten exposure. Each CDR3 protein gets one entry after TCRdb re-called the RACE reads with MiXCR. The repertoire holds 180,000 or so distinct CDR3 sequences, with 20% to 25% as singletons. The sample here was whole blood, taken in connection with sensitization to the hapten diphenylcyclopropenone (DPC). Receptors originate from a woman between 45 and 65 years old with alopecia areata. Some clones in this sample may be carry-over from other donors' samples. Both conserved end residues are trimmed from each CDR3.

v_call: TRBV4-2; j_call: TRBJ2-1; cdr3_aa: ASSRGLGVGNEQF
v_call: TRBV28; j_call: TRBJ2-7; cdr3_aa: ATGEVIYEQY
v_call: TRBV27; j_call: TRBJ2-6; cdr3_aa: ASSLSRGISGANVLT
v_call: TRBV3-1; j_call: TRBJ2-7; cdr3_aa: ASSRLSLGDSHEQY
v_call: TRBV10-3; j_call: TRBJ2-3; cdr3_aa: AIRGSGSTDTQY
v_call: TRBV7-7; j_call: TRBJ2-1; cdr3_aa: ASSFRKTSGPYNEQF
v_call: TRBV5-5; j_call: TRBJ2-3; cdr3_aa: ASSAGSGDTDTQY
v_call: TRBV27; j_call: TRBJ1-2; cdr3_aa: ASSLRDNYGYT
v_call: TRBV6-1; j_call: TRBJ1-2; cdr3_aa: ASIKGTAPNYGYT
v_call: TRBV12-3/TRBV12-4; j_call: TRBJ2-5; cdr3_aa: ASSFDGGTAEETQY
v_call: TRBV3-1; j_call: TRBJ1-2; cdr3_aa: ASSQENRGRTYGYT
v_call: TRBV12-3/TRBV12-4; j_call: TRBJ2-2; cdr3_aa: ASSTGLARTGELF
v_call: TRBV10-3; j_call: TRBJ2-1; cdr3_aa: AIMQGANNEQF
v_call: TRBV10-3; j_call: TRBJ1-3; cdr3_aa: AVQGALGGNTIY
v_call: TRBV30; j_call: TRBJ2-1; cdr3_aa: AWSGLKGPYNEQF
v_call: TRBV20-1; j_call: TRBJ1-5; cdr3_aa: SAPGTMGNQPQH
v_call: TRBV6-6; j_call: TRBJ2-7; cdr3_aa: ASSYSGVSYEQY
v_call: TRBV29-1; j_call: TRBJ2-5; cdr3_aa: SVEAPLAGGPETQY
v_call: TRBV6-5; j_call: TRBJ2-7; cdr3_aa: ASSSASTEQY
v_call: TRBV29-1; j_call: TRBJ2-3; cdr3_aa: SVEAAGGPGTQY
v_call: TRBV29-1; j_call: TRBJ1-1; cdr3_aa: SVVGRVTMNTEAF
v_call: TRBV5-1; j_call: TRBJ2-3; cdr3_aa: ASSSGATDTQY
v_call: TRBV10-2; j_call: TRBJ1-5; cdr3_aa: ASSATLTLQPQH
v_call: TRBV20-1; j_call: TRBJ2-7; cdr3_aa: SASIGTGGYEQY
v_call: TRBV29-1; j_call: TRBJ1-2; cdr3_aa: SVGSGSYGYT
v_call: TRBV6-1; j_call: TRBJ2-1; cdr3_aa: ASNPLAGEEQF
v_call: TRBV29-1; j_call: TRBJ2-3; cdr3_aa: SVEKTSGSRDTQY
v_call: TRBV5-5; j_call: TRBJ1-5; cdr3_aa: ASSSHLTTSQPQH
v_call: TRBV20-1; j_call: TRBJ1-3; cdr3_aa: SAIGVSGNTIY
v_call: TRBV29-1; j_call: TRBJ1-1; cdr3_aa: SVSRGQGLGTEAF
v_call: TRBV20-1; j_call: TRBJ1-1; cdr3_aa: SAASRAPAPPEAF
v_call: TRBV12-3/TRBV12-4; j_call: TRBJ2-5; cdr3_aa: ASRNTGARQETQY
v_call: TRBV7-9; j_call: TRBJ2-1; cdr3_aa: ASRRTSGNEQF
v_call: TRBV20-1; j_call: TRBJ2-1; cdr3_aa: SARTSLGYNEQF
v_call: TRBV20-1; j_call: TRBJ2-5; cdr3_aa: SATKGLKETQY
v_call: TRBV10-3; j_call: TRBJ2-3; cdr3_aa: AITETRGAFSGTDTQY
v_call: TRBV7-9; j_call: TRBJ2-3; cdr3_aa: ASSLDGGDTQY
v_call: TRBV20-1; j_call: TRBJ2-5; cdr3_aa: SALTLRAETQY
v_call: TRBV9; j_call: TRBJ2-2; cdr3_aa: ASSPSGTSLAGELF
v_call: TRBV29-1; j_call: TRBJ1-2; cdr3_aa: SVMGGYGYT
v_call: TRBV27; j_call: TRBJ2-7; cdr3_aa: ASSSSARNYEQY
v_call: TRBV5-1; j_call: TRBJ2-1; cdr3_aa: ASSLGREFYNEQF
v_call: TRBV20-1; j_call: TRBJ2-1; cdr3_aa: SASYGAYWGNEQF
v_call: TRBV20-1; j_call: TRBJ2-1; cdr3_aa: SASGVRERSYNEQF
v_call: TRBV2; j_call: TRBJ2-2; cdr3_aa: ASSDIILAGDTGELF
v_call: TRBV6-1; j_call: TRBJ2-3; cdr3_aa: ASSEGVAGTDTQY
v_call: TRBV29-1; j_call: TRBJ2-1; cdr3_aa: SVEIGVHEQF
v_call: TRBV27; j_call: TRBJ1-1; cdr3_aa: ASSFFINTEAF
v_call: TRBV12-3/TRBV12-4; j_call: TRBJ2-1; cdr3_aa: ASSGRTVYNEQF